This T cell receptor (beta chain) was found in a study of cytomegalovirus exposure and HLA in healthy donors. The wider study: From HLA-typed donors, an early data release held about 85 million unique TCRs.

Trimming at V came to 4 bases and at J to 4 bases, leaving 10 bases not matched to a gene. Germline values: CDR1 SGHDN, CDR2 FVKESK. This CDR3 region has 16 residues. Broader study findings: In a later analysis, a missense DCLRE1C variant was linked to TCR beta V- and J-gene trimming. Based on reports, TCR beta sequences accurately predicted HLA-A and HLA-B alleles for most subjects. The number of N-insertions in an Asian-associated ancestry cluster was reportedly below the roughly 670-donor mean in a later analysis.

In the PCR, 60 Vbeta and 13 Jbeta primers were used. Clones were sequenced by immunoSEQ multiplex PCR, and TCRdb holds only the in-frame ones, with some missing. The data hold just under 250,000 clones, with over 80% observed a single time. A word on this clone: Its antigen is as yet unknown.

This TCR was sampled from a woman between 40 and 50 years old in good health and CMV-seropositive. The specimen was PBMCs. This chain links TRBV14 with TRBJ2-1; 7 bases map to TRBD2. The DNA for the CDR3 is TGTGCCAGCAGCCCGCCGGGGGGAGTCCCTTACAATGAGCAGTTCTTC. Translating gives CASSPPGGVPYNEQFF.